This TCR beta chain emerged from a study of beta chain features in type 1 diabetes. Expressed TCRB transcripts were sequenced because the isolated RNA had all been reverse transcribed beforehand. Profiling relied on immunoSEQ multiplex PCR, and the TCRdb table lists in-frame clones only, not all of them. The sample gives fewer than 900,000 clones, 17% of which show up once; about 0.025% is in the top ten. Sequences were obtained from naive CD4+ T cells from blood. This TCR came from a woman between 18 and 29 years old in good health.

The CDR3 region is CASSLTGRGYTF. The DNA for the CDR3 is TGTGCCAGCAGCTTGACTGGCCGGGGCTACACCTTC. V usage is TRBV5-6 and J usage is TRBJ1-2, with D hard to call. The germline V gene encodes CDR1 SGHDT and CDR2 YYEEEE. Trimming removed 1 base at V and 8 bases at J, with 9 bases between. CDR3 length: 12 amino acids.